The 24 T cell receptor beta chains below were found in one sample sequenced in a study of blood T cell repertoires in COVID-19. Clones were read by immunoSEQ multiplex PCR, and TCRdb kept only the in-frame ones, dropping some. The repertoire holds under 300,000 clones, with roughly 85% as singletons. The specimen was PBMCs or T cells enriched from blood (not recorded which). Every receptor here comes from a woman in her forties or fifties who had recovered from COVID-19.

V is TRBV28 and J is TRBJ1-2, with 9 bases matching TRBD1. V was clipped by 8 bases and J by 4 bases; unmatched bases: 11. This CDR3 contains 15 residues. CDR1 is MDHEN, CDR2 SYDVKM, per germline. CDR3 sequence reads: CASGGQGRSSYGYTF. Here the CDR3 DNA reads TGTGCCAGCGGGGGACAGGGAAGGTCGAGCTATGGCTACACCTTC.

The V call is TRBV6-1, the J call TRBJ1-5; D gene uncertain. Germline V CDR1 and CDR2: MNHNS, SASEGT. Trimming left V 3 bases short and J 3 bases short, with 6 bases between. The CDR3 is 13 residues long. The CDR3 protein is CASSDFNNQPQHF. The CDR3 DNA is TGTGCCAGCAGTGATTTTAACAATCAGCCCCAGCATTTT.

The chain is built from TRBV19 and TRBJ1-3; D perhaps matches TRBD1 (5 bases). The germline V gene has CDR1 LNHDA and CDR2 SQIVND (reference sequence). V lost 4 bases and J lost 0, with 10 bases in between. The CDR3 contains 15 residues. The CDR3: CASSTRQSSGNTIYF. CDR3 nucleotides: TGTGCCAGTAGTACGAGACAGTCCTCTGGAAACACCATATATTTT. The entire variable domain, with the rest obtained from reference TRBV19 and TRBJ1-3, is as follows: DGGITQSPKYLFRKEGQNVTLSCEQNLNHDAMYWYRQDPGQGLRLIYYSQIVNDFQKGDIAEGYSVSREKKESFPLTVTSAQKNPTAFYLCASSTRQSSGNTIYFGEGSWLTVV.

The CDR3 coding sequence is TGTGCCAGCAGCGCTGCGGAGCGGGAGATTGTGTTCTTC. This sequence encodes CASSAAEREIVFF. The V and J genes are TRBV2 and TRBJ2-1; 8 nucleotides align to TRBD2. CDR3 length: 13 residues. V was clipped by 6 bases and J by 15 bases; unmatched bases: 13. Germline loops: CDR1 SNHLY, CDR2 FYNNEI.

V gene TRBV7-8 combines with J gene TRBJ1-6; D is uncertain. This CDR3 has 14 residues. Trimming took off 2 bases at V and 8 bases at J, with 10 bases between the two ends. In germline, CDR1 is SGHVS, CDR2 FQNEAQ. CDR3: CASSLFFGDSPLHF. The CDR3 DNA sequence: TGTGCCAGCAGCTTATTCTTCGGGGATTCACCCCTCCACTTT.

The CDR3 here is CASSYRDRGTEAFF. CDR3 DNA: TGTGCCAGCAGCTACCGGGACAGGGGCACTGAAGCTTTCTTT. The chain links TRBV7-9 to TRBJ1-1, with 10 bases that match TRBD1. Unmatched junction bases numbered 3, after V lost 4 bases and J lost 4 bases. Germline V gene sequence: CDR1 SEHNR, CDR2 FQNEAQ (reference sequence). This CDR3 spans 14 amino acids.

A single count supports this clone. The DNA for the CDR3 is TGTGCCAGTAGTGGGGGGGCGCACACCGGGGAGCTGTTTTTT. Protein sequence: CASSGGAHTGELFF. The J gene is TRBJ2-2, the V gene TRBV19; tentatively, D is TRBD2 (7 bases). Per the germline V gene, CDR1 is LNHDA and CDR2 is SQIVND (reference sequence). Trimming took 5 bases from V and 3 from J, leaving 10 bases between them. CDR3 length: 14 amino acids.

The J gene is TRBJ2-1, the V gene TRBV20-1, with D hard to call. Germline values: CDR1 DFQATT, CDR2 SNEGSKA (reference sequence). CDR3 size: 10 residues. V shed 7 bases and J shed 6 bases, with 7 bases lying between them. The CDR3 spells CSGLFNEQFF. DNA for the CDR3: TGCAGTGGCCTATTCAATGAGCAGTTCTTC.

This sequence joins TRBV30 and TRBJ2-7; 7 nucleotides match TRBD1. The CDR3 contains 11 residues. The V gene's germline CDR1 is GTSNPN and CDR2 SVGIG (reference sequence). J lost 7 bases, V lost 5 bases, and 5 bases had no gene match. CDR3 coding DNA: TGTGCCTGGGAGAGGGGGCGAGAGCAGTACTTC. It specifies CAWERGREQYF. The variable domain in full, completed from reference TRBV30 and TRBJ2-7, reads SQTIHQWPATLVQPVGSPLSLECTVEGTSNPNLYWYRQAAGRGLQLLFYSVGIGQISSEVPQNLSASRPQDRQFILSSKKLLLSDSGFYLCAWERGREQYFGPGTRLTVT.

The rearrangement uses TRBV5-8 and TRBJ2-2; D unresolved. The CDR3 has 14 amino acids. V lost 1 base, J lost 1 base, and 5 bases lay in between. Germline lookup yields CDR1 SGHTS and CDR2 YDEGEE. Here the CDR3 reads CASSLQRNTGELFF. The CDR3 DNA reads TGTGCCAGCAGCTTGCAGCGGAACACCGGGGAGCTGTTTTTT.

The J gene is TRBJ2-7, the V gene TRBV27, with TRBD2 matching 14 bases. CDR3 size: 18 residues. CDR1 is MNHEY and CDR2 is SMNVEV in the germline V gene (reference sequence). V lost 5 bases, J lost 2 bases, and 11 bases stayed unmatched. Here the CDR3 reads CASSLPGTSGSQTYEQYF. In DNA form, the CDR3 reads TGTGCCAGCAGTCTGCCCGGGACTAGCGGGAGTCAAACCTACGAGCAGTACTTC.

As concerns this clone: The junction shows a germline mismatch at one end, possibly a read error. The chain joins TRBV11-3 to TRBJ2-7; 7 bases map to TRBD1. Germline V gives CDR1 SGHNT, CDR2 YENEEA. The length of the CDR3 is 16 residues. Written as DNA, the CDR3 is TGTGCCGGCAGCTTGGGTGGGACAGCCAGCTCCTACGAGCAGTACTTC. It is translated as CAGSLGGTASSYEQYF.

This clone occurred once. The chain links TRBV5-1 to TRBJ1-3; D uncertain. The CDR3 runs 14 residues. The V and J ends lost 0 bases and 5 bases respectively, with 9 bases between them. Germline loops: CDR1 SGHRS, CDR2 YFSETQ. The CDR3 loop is CASSLDRQRNTIYF. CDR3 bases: TGCGCCAGCAGCTTGGATCGTCAGAGAAACACCATATATTTT.

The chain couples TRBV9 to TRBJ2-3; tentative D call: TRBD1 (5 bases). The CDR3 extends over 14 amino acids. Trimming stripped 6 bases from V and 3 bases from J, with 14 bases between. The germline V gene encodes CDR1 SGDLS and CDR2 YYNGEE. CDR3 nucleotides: TGTGCCAGCACCTATGGGGCCAAAACAGATACGCAGTATTTT. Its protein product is CASTYGAKTDTQYF.

CDR3 sequence (DNA): TGCGCCAGCAGATTTTGGGCAGGGGATAACTATGGCTACACCTTC. Its protein product is CASRFWAGDNYGYTF. V gene TRBV5-1 combines with J gene TRBJ1-2; the D gene is possibly TRBD1 (6 bases). The CDR3 runs to 15 residues. Germline V CDR1 and CDR2: SGHRS, YFSETQ. The V end was cut by 5 bases, the J end by 1 base, with 15 bases between.

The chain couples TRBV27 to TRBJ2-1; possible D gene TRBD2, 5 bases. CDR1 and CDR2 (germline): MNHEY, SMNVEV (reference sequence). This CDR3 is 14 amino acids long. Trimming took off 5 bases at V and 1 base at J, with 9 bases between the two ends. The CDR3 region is CASSQLVSYNEQFF. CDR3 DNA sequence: TGTGCCAGCAGTCAACTAGTATCCTACAATGAGCAGTTCTTC.

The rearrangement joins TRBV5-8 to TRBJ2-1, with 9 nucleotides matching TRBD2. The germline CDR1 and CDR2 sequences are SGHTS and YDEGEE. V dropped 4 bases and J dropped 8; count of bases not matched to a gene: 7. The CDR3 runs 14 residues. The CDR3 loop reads CASSDGTSFDEQFF. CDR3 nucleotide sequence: TGTGCCAGCAGCGACGGGACTAGCTTCGATGAGCAGTTCTTC.

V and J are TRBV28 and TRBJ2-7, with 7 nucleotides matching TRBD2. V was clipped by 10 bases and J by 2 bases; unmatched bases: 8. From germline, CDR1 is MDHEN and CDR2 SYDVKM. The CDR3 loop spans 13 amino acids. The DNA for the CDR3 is TGTGCCACCTTAAAAGCGGGGCCCTACGAGCAGTACTTC. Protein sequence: CATLKAGPYEQYF.

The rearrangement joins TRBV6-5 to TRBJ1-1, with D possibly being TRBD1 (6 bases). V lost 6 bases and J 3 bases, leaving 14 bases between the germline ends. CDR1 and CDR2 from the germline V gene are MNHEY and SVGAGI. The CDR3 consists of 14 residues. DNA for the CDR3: TGTGCCAGCAGGCGGACAGAGGCCTACACTGAAGCTTTCTTT. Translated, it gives CASRRTEAYTEAFF.

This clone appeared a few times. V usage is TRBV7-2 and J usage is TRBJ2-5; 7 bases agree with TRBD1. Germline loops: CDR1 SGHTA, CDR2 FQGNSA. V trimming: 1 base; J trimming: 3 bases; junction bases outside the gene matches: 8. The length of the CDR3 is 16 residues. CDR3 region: CASSLVFRTGEETQYF. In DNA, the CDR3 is TGTGCCAGCAGCTTAGTATTCAGGACAGGAGAAGAGACCCAGTACTTC.

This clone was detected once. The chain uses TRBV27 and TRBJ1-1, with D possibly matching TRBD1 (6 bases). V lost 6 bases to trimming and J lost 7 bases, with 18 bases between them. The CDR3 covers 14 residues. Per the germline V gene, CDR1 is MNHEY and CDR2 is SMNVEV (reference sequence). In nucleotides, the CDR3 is TGTGCCAGCAGGGCGCTCCTGGGGGCAGGTGAAGCTTTCTTT. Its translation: CASRALLGAGEAFF.

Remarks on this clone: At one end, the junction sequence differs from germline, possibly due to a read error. The CDR3: CASSLRQGLYF. CDR3 sequence (DNA): TGTGCCAGCAGTCTAAGACAGGGGTTGTATTTT. V is TRBV28 and J is TRBJ1-5; 8 bases map to TRBD1. Germline loops: CDR1 MDHEN, CDR2 SYDVKM. This CDR3 region has 11 residues.

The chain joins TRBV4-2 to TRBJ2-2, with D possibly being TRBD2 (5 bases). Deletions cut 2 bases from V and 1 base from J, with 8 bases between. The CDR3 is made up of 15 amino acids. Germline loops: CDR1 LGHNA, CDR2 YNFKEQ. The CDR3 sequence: CASSQLGVNTGELFF. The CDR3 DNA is TGTGCCAGCAGCCAACTGGGAGTGAACACCGGGGAGCTGTTTTTT.

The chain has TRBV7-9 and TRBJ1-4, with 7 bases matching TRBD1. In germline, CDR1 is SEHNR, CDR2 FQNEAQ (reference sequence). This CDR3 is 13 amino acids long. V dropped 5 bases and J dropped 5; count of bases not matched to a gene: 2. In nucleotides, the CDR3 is TGTGCCAGCAGCAGGGGACAGAATGAAAAACTGTTTTTT. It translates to CASSRGQNEKLFF.